A single TCR beta chain is shown here with its context. Antigen specificity is unknown. The data were obtained in a study of shared clonotypes between healthy human individuals. Study findings and constraints: Measured sharing among donors was expected to vary with sequencing depth.

From germline, CDR1 is MDHEN and CDR2 SYDVKM. The CDR3 extends over 17 amino acids. With 5 bases clipped from V and 7 bases from J, the junction kept 17 bases outside the gene matches. Sequencing on ten immunoSEQ deep assay plates was performed for unsorted PBMC DNA. Under the authors' procedure: Sequence data from immunoSEQ were junction-only and lacked quality scores; consequently, filtering differed. The table came from immunoSEQ multiplex PCR; TCRdb's copy has only in-frame clones and leaves some out. V and J calls and clone size follow that table, whereas D and trimming were derived from the DNA. The table shows 550,000 to 600,000 clones, with roughly 79% occurring only once.

This receptor was taken from a woman in her forties in good health. Some clones in this sample may be carry-over from other donors' samples. This chain connects TRBV28 to TRBJ1-2, with 9 bases aligning to TRBD1. Sequencing was done on a sample of PBMCs. The CDR3 sequence is CASSPPGQGLEGSGYTF. The DNA of the CDR3 is TGTGCCAGCAGTCCGCCGGGACAGGGTCTTGAAGGAAGTGGCTACACCTTC.